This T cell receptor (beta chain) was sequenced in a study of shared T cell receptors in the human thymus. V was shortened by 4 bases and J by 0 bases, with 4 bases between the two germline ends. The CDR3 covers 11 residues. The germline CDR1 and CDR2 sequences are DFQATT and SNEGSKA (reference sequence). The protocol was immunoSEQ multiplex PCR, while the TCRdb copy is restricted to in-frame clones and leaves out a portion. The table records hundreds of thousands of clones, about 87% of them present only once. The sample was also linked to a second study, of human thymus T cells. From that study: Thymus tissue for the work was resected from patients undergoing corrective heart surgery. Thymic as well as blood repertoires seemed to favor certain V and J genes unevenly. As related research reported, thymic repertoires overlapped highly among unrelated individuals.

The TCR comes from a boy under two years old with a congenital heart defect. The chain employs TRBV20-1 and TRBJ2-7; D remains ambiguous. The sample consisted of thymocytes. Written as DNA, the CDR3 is TGCAGTGCTACAAACTCCTACGAGCAGTACTTC. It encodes CSATNSYEQYF.